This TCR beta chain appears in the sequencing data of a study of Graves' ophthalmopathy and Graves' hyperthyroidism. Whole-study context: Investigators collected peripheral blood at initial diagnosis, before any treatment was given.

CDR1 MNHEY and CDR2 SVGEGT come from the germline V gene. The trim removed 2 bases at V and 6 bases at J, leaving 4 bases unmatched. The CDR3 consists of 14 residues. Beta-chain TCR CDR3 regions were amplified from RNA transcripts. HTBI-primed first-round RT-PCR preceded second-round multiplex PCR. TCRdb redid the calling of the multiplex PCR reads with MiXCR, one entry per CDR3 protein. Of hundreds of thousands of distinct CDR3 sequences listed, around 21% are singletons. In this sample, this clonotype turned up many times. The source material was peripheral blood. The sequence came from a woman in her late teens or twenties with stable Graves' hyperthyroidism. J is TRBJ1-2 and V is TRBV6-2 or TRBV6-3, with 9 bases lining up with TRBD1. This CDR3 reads CASSYPGTGNGYTF. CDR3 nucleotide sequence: TGTGCCAGCAGTTACCCCGGGACAGGGAATGGCTACACCTTC.